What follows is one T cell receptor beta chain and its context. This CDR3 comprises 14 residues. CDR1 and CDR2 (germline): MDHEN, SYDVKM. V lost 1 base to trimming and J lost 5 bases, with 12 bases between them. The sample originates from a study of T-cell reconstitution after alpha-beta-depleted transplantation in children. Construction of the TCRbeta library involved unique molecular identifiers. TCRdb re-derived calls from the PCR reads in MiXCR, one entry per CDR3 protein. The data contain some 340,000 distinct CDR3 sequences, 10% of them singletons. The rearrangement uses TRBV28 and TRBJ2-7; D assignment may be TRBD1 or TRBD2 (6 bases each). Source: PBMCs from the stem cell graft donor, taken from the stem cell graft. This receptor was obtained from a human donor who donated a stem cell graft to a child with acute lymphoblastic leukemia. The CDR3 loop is CASSLYSGGHEQYF. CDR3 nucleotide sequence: TGTGCCAGCAGTTTATATTCCGGGGGCCACGAGCAGTACTTC.